The 11 T cell receptor beta chains below come from one sample, sequenced in a study of blood T cell repertoires in COVID-19. Some clones are missing from TCRdb's copy, which holds only in-frame ones; the method was immunoSEQ multiplex PCR. The sample carries about 170,000 clones, roughly 84% recorded once. The sequenced sample was peripheral blood. Receptors were obtained from a man aged 45-65 years with active or convalescent COVID-19.

V gene TRBV6-2 or TRBV6-3 combines with J gene TRBJ2-5, with D possibly TRBD1 on 5 matching bases. Germline V CDR1 and CDR2: MNHEY, SVGEGT. The CDR3 covers 14 residues. V lost 5 bases and J 4 bases, leaving 14 bases between the germline ends. CDR3 in amino acids: CASSPGIRGETQYF. The CDR3 bases are TGTGCCAGCAGTCCAGGGATAAGGGGAGAGACCCAGTACTTC.

This chain uses TRBV15 with TRBJ2-7; D is uncertain. Germline V gene lookup returns CDR1 LNHNV and CDR2 YYDKDF (reference sequence). Trimming pared 0 bases from V and 2 bases from J, leaving 11 bases between. This CDR3 is built from 15 residues. The CDR3 here is CATSRDTLTTYEQYF. CDR3 in DNA: TGTGCCACCAGCAGAGATACCTTAACAACCTACGAGCAGTACTTC.

This chain joins TRBV6-2 or TRBV6-3 and TRBJ2-7; no definite D call. Germline values: CDR1 MNHEY, CDR2 SVGEGT. Trimming took off 0 bases at V and 0 bases at J, with 12 bases between the two ends. This CDR3 is built from 16 residues. The CDR3 bases are TGTGCCAGCAGTTACTCGTACAAAATCAGCTCCTACGAGCAGTACTTC. Amino acid sequence: CASSYSYKISSYEQYF.

V and J are TRBV3-1 (or the pseudogene TRBV3-2) and TRBJ2-5; 7 positions match TRBD2. Germline V gives CDR1 LGHDT, CDR2 YNNKEL (reference sequence). V trimming: 2 bases; J trimming: 5 bases; junction bases outside the gene matches: 5. The CDR3 spans 14 residues. In DNA, the CDR3 is TGTGCCAGCAGCCAAAGCGGGGCGGGGGAGACCCAGTACTTC. It is translated as CASSQSGAGETQYF.

The chain carries TRBV6-5 and TRBJ1-1; no clear D gene. The ends were cut back, 6 bases at V and 1 base at J, with 9 bases in the middle. The CDR3 runs to 13 residues. Germline-derived CDR1 and CDR2 are MNHEY and SVGAGI. The CDR3 spells CASSTQENTEAFF. The CDR3 coding sequence is TGTGCCAGCAGCACGCAGGAGAACACTGAAGCTTTCTTT.

This chain links TRBV27 with TRBJ1-2; D remains ambiguous. This CDR3 contains 14 residues. In germline, CDR1 is MNHEY, CDR2 SMNVEV (reference sequence). Trimming left V 6 bases short and J 4 bases short, with 15 bases between. CDR3 in amino acids: CASRPDRSVYGYTF. In DNA form, the CDR3 reads TGTGCCAGCAGGCCGGATCGGAGTGTCTATGGCTACACCTTC.

The V call is TRBV18, the J call TRBJ2-1; 9 nucleotides line up with TRBD2. Per the germline V gene, CDR1 is KGHSH and CDR2 is LQKENI. The CDR3 runs to 15 residues. Trimming at V came to 8 bases and at J to 2 bases, leaving 7 bases not matched to a gene. The CDR3 is CASTFLAGTYNEQFF. CDR3 coding DNA: TGTGCCAGCACTTTCCTAGCGGGAACCTACAATGAGCAGTTCTTC.

This clone appeared a few times. The chain combines TRBV5-4 with TRBJ2-5; TRBD2 matches 11 bases. The germline gives CDR1 SGHNT, CDR2 YYREEE (reference sequence). Trimming removed 4 bases from V and 4 bases from J; junction bases left unmatched: 9. The CDR3 is 16 amino acids. The CDR3 here is CASSATSGGVLETQYF. The CDR3 DNA follows: TGTGCCAGCAGCGCAACTAGCGGGGGTGTGTTAGAGACCCAGTACTTC.

V usage is TRBV9 and J usage is TRBJ1-6, with 7 bases identical to TRBD1. The CDR3 contains 16 residues. Germline V CDR1 and CDR2: SGDLS, YYNGEE. With 2 bases clipped from V and 7 bases from J, the junction kept 9 bases outside the gene matches. The CDR3 region is CASSVGNRGGNSPLHF. The CDR3 nucleotides are TGTGCCAGCAGCGTCGGGAACAGGGGTGGGAATTCACCCCTCCACTTT.

V gene TRBV9 combines with J gene TRBJ2-5, with 10 positions matching TRBD2. The junction had 17 bases not matched to a gene; V was cut back by 3 bases and J by 3 bases. The CDR3 loop spans 19 amino acids. CDR1 SGDLS and CDR2 YYNGEE come from the germline V gene. The CDR3 sequence is CASSENLSGGLAGEETQYF. The CDR3, as DNA: TGTGCCAGCAGCGAAAATTTAAGTGGTGGTCTAGCGGGGGAAGAGACCCAGTACTTC.

This chain links TRBV19 with TRBJ2-7; 9 nucleotides agree with TRBD2. Germline V CDR1 and CDR2: LNHDA, SQIVND (reference sequence). There are 13 residues in the CDR3. V dropped 6 bases and J dropped 6; count of bases not matched to a gene: 6. CDR3 DNA: TGTGCCAGTAGGAGGGTAGCGGGAGCCGAGCAGTACTTC. Encoded protein: CASRRVAGAEQYF.